This TCR beta chain was profiled in a study of control samples from healthy donors and cancer patients. CDR3 length: 12 amino acids. Germline CDR1 is MNHNS and CDR2 is SASEGT. V was cut by 0 bases and J by 3 bases, with 3 bases left in between. Some clones are missing from TCRdb's copy, which holds only in-frame ones; the method was immunoSEQ multiplex PCR. The data contain fewer than 90,000 clones, nearly 85% of them seen just once; the ten biggest clones take up under 30%. Sequences were obtained from blood. This TCR was sampled from a man aged 50 to 60 in good health. The chain links TRBV6-1 to TRBJ2-7, with no clear D. In DNA form, the CDR3 reads TGTGCCAGCAGTGAAGCAGGCTACGAGCAGTACTTC. As protein: CASSEAGYEQYF.